This TCR beta chain originates from a study of Ad26.COV2.S vaccination and SARS-CoV-2 variants. General study results and limits: Spike-specific TCR breadth in vaccine recipients exceeded that seen in placebo recipients.

This CDR3 spans 13 amino acids. V dropped 5 bases and J dropped 3 bases, with 10 bases sitting between them. Regarding treatment: 15 to 20 received Ad26.COV2.S at low or high dose, single or two shots; about five received placebo; per-sample allocation not given. Each sample was drawn 63 days after the first injection (of vaccine or placebo). As regards this clone: Antigen specificity is unknown.

This table comes from immunoSEQ multiplex PCR, and its TCRdb copy is limited to in-frame clones, with some not included. The top ten hold approximately 3.5% of the sample, which has some 350,000 clones, approximately 81% seen once. The V call is TRBV12-3 or TRBV12-4, the J call TRBJ1-2, with D unresolved. Here the sequenced sample was peripheral blood, taken in a trial of Ad26.COV2.S vaccine versus placebo. The TCR originated in a person aged 18 to 59 who received the Ad26.COV2.S COVID-19 vaccine or a placebo. The CDR3 DNA reads as TGTGCCAGCAGTCTACCCGCGCACTATGGCTACACCTTC. Amino acid sequence: CASSLPAHYGYTF.